This is a list of T cell receptor beta chains from one sample in a study of blood T cells in healthy people across ages. TCRdb independently ran MiXCR on the 5' RACE reads; one entry per CDR3 protein. The sample lists fewer than 2 million distinct CDR3 sequences; 30% to 40% were seen once. Sequences were obtained from blood. All receptors come from a human donor in good health. The CDR3 runs from the conserved cysteine through the conserved F or W.

j_gene: TRBJ1-1
v_gene: TRBV10-3
CDR3aa: CAISAGFAGRDTEAFF

j_gene: TRBJ2-5
v_gene: TRBV7-9
CDR3aa: CASSFGLPAYQETQYF

j_gene: TRBJ1-6
v_gene: TRBV6-1
CDR3aa: CASSGRVSAYNSPLHF

j_gene: TRBJ2-1
v_gene: TRBV19
CDR3aa: CASSIRRDPYNEQFF

j_gene: TRBJ2-1
v_gene: TRBV12-3/TRBV12-4
CDR3aa: CASRLREGDYNEQFF

j_gene: TRBJ2-1
v_gene: TRBV21-1
CDR3aa: CASSKLPIQGSSYNEQFF

j_gene: TRBJ1-1
v_gene: TRBV27
CDR3aa: CASRGLTVNTEAFF

j_gene: TRBJ2-6
v_gene: TRBV4-2
CDR3aa: CASSQVPVGSAGANVLTF

j_gene: TRBJ2-1
v_gene: TRBV3-1
CDR3aa: CASSITTGVYNEQFF

j_gene: TRBJ1-2
v_gene: TRBV4-2
CDR3aa: CASSQVRGTGVYGYTF

j_gene: TRBJ1-2
v_gene: TRBV20-1
CDR3aa: CSARDFLGAGGDGYTF

j_gene: NA
v_gene: TRBV7-2
CDR3aa: CASSFAGTRQETQYF

j_gene: TRBJ2-7
v_gene: TRBV2
CDR3aa: CASTPRPYGQYF

j_gene: TRBJ2-4
v_gene: TRBV5-1
CDR3aa: CASSSAILGPKGAEQYF

j_gene: TRBJ2-1
v_gene: TRBV6-6
CDR3aa: CASRYRQGSNEQFF

j_gene: TRBJ2-3
v_gene: TRBV10-3
CDR3aa: CAIAGGPDTQYF

j_gene: NA
v_gene: TRBV28
CDR3aa: CASRSTGGAAYEQYF

j_gene: TRBJ1-1
v_gene: TRBV20-1
CDR3aa: CSARVKNTEAFF

j_gene: TRBJ2-4
v_gene: TRBV6-5
CDR3aa: CASSYALAGGLAKNIQYF

j_gene: TRBJ1-6
v_gene: TRBV6-5
CDR3aa: CASSFNPPTAGQPYNSPLHF

j_gene: TRBJ2-3
v_gene: TRBV3-1
CDR3aa: CASSQGGQGEADTQYF

j_gene: TRBJ2-1
v_gene: TRBV15
CDR3aa: CATSSRYNEQFF

j_gene: TRBJ1-2
v_gene: TRBV6-5
CDR3aa: CASLDRLRYGYTF

j_gene: TRBJ1-5
v_gene: TRBV12-3/TRBV12-4
CDR3aa: CASRLTGFGQPQHF

j_gene: TRBJ2-7
v_gene: TRBV7-2
CDR3aa: CASSLRDYIYEQYF

j_gene: TRBJ2-7
v_gene: TRBV7-9
CDR3aa: CASSLAADTSYEQYF

j_gene: TRBJ2-6
v_gene: TRBV11-1
CDR3aa: CASSASTRTDTHNEAGANVLTF

j_gene: TRBJ1-5
v_gene: TRBV24-1
CDR3aa: CATSDSGGVGQPQHF

j_gene: TRBJ2-4
v_gene: TRBV10-3
CDR3aa: CAISDPGSAKNIQYF

j_gene: TRBJ2-1
v_gene: TRBV12-3/TRBV12-4
CDR3aa: CASSPSAGNSEQFF

j_gene: TRBJ1-2
v_gene: TRBV6-2/TRBV6-3
CDR3aa: CAVVEGPWTGYTF

j_gene: TRBJ2-5
v_gene: TRBV3-1
CDR3aa: CASSRTGPETQYF

j_gene: TRBJ2-5
v_gene: TRBV10-3
CDR3aa: CATAGLAGEIQETQYF

j_gene: TRBJ2-1
v_gene: TRBV4-3
CDR3aa: CASSQDYRQGENEQFF

j_gene: TRBJ2-5
v_gene: TRBV7-2
CDR3aa: CASSLRTAQETQYF

j_gene: NA
v_gene: TRBV12-3/TRBV12-4
CDR3aa: CASSPEGKETQYF

j_gene: TRBJ2-5
v_gene: TRBV5-1
CDR3aa: CASSDRGSNAEETQYF

j_gene: TRBJ1-2
v_gene: TRBV9
CDR3aa: CASSVDQGPLLPSYGYTF

j_gene: TRBJ1-2
v_gene: TRBV4-3
CDR3aa: CASSLRWSNYGYTF

j_gene: TRBJ1-1
v_gene: TRBV6-5
CDR3aa: CASSYSIQVNTEAFF

j_gene: TRBJ1-3
v_gene: TRBV3-1
CDR3aa: CASSPLDRRNTIYF